This TCR beta chain was captured in a study of control samples from healthy donors and cancer patients. Germline values: CDR1 SGHDT, CDR2 YYEEEE. The CDR3 is 15 amino acids. J was trimmed by 3 bases and V by 1 base; bases with no gene match: 4. The protocol was immunoSEQ multiplex PCR, while the TCRdb copy is restricted to in-frame clones and leaves out a portion. The sample lists 180,000 or so clones; approximately 92% were seen once. The V and J genes are TRBV5-6 and TRBJ1-5, with 7 bases matching TRBD1. The sample taken for sequencing was blood. This receptor was obtained from a woman aged 55-75 years in good health. The CDR3 DNA reads TGTGCCAGCAGCTTGTTAGACAGGGCCAATCAGCCCCAGCATTTT. Protein sequence: CASSLLDRANQPQHF.